The clone carrying this T cell receptor (beta chain) has a single count. The multiple sclerosis controls consisted of treatment-naive patients with relapsing-remitting disease, either stable or active. FACS was used to enrich TEMRA cells, whereas the CD8+ and CD4+ T cells were obtained by negative isolation. The CDR3 is made up of 11 amino acids. The V end was cut by 7 bases, the J end by 7 bases, with 10 bases between. Germline assignment: CDR1 SEHNR and CDR2 FQNEAQ (reference sequence). RNA, at about 0.45 to 1 ug, was reverse transcribed with random hexamers. TCRdb reprocessed the immunoSEQ multiplex PCR reads with MiXCR, giving one entry per CDR3 protein. The profile shows about 66,000 distinct CDR3 sequences, about 94% of them singletons. These data originate in a study of CD8 T cells in Susac syndrome.

Specimen: CD8+ T cells from PBMCs. The sequence was obtained from a human donor with multiple sclerosis. The rearrangement joins TRBV7-9 to TRBJ1-1; D call uncertain. This chain's CDR3 is CASTLGHEAFF. The CDR3 DNA sequence: TGTGCCAGCACACTCGGCCATGAAGCTTTCTTT. The full variable domain, rest sourced from reference TRBV7-9 and TRBJ1-1, is DTGVSQNPRHKITKRGQNVTFRCDPISEHNRLYWYRQTLGQGPEFLTYFQNEAQLEKSRLLSDRFSAERPKGSFSTLEIQRTEQGDSAMYLCASTLGHEAFFGQGTRLTVV.